Below, 7 T cell receptor beta chains from the same sample are listed, as sequenced in a study of blood T cell repertoires in COVID-19. The repertoire was sequenced with immunoSEQ multiplex PCR; TCRdb's copy has only in-frame clones and lacks some. This sample has more than 200,000 clones; roughly four fifths occur once, and the top ten carry about 10%. Specimen: peripheral blood. The receptors originated from an elderly man with acute or convalescent COVID-19.

On this clone: This CDR3 is missing its conserved last phenylalanine or tryptophan, likely due to a read error. Because the CDR3's place on the DNA is in doubt, the DNA is left out and the CDR3 is given as listed by TCRdb. The rearrangement joins TRBV6-4 to TRBJ2-7; TRBD1 is taken as the D call from the table, unchecked against the DNA. Germline lookup yields CDR1 MRHNA and CDR2 SNTAGT. 13 amino acids form the CDR3, both terminal residues included. The CDR3 sequence: CASSENKGQPHPT.

This clone occurred once. The rearrangement joins TRBV3-1 (or the pseudogene TRBV3-2) to TRBJ2-3; 10 nucleotides match TRBD2. The CDR3 covers 18 residues. Germline-derived CDR1 and CDR2 are LGHDT and YNNKEL (reference sequence). With 5 bases clipped from V and 5 bases from J, the junction kept 16 bases outside the gene matches. CDR3 in DNA: TGTGCCAGCAGCTACGAGTTGCTAGCGGGAGCTCGAGGAGATACGCAGTATTTT. Protein product: CASSYELLAGARGDTQYF.

This clone has just a few counts. This sequence joins TRBV27 and TRBJ2-3; TRBD2 matches 9 bases. CDR3 size: 15 residues. Germline V gene sequence: CDR1 MNHEY, CDR2 SMNVEV (reference sequence). The trim removed 5 bases at V and 2 bases at J, leaving 5 bases unmatched. For the CDR3, the DNA is TGTGCCAGCAGTGTGCTAGCGGGGAACACAGATACGCAGTATTTT. Translated, it gives CASSVLAGNTDTQYF.

The rearrangement uses TRBV20-1 and TRBJ1-2; D is unclear. This CDR3 is 8 amino acids long. Germline V CDR1 and CDR2: DFQATT, SNEGSKA (reference sequence). Trimming cost V 8 bases and J 8 bases, with 6 bases left between them. CDR3 protein: CSFGGYTF. In DNA form, the CDR3 reads TGCAGTTTCGGGGGCTACACCTTC.

V is TRBV18 and J is TRBJ1-6; no clear D gene. CDR3 length: 13 amino acids. CDR1 and CDR2 from the germline V gene are KGHSH and LQKENI. Between the trimmed V and J ends, which lost 0 bases and 10 bases, there was a span of 7 bases. The CDR3 DNA sequence: TGTGCCAGCTCACCACCGATGGAGTCACCCCTCCACTTT. It encodes CASSPPMESPLHF.

J is TRBJ2-7 and V is TRBV7-9, with no clear D. Trimming pared 5 bases from V and 4 bases from J, leaving 18 bases between. Germline V gene data show CDR1 as SEHNR and CDR2 as FQNEAQ (reference sequence). CDR3 length: 15 residues. The DNA of the CDR3 is TGTGCCAGCAGCCGACTCCCTAAGTTAAGATACGAGCAGTACTTC. Translated, it gives CASSRLPKLRYEQYF.

The chain uses TRBV6-6 and TRBJ2-7, with 7 nucleotides matching TRBD1. Germline V gene data show CDR1 as MNHNY and CDR2 as SVGAGI (reference sequence). V shed 2 bases, J shed 2 bases, and the junction held 6 bases outside the gene matches. The CDR3 length is 15 residues. The CDR3 DNA follows: TGTGCCAGCAGTTACCTGACAGGGAACACCTACGAGCAGTACTTC. This translates into CASSYLTGNTYEQYF.